The 17 T cell receptor beta chains in this list originate from one sample, sequenced in a study of post-analysis software for immune sequencing data. Study-level points and caveats: TRBV5-6, TRBV5-1 and TRBV20-1 belonged to a set of a handful of TRBV segments that were more frequent in patients than controls.

Their target antigens are unknown. cDNA libraries of TCR beta carried unique molecular identifiers. MiXCR, run by TCRdb on the PCR reads, gives a single entry per CDR3 protein. The sample lists under 650,000 distinct CDR3 sequences; roughly 45% were seen once. The sequenced sample was blood. These TCRs come from a girl between 10 and 17 years old with multiple sclerosis.

This clonotype has just a few counts. This sequence joins TRBV29-1 and TRBJ2-7, with TRBD1 matching 10 bases. The CDR3 spans 12 residues. After removal of 4 bases from V and 5 bases from J, the junction contained 2 bases not matched to a gene. In germline, CDR1 is SQVTM, CDR2 ANQGSEA. This CDR3 is CSVVGQGNEQYF. The DNA for the CDR3 is TGCAGCGTTGTGGGACAGGGGAACGAGCAGTACTTC.

The rearrangement joins TRBV4-1 to TRBJ2-3, with D hard to call. V was cut by 3 bases and J by 1 base, with 5 bases left in between. The CDR3 contains 13 residues. Germline CDR1 reads MGHRA; CDR2 reads YSYEKL. The CDR3 DNA sequence: TGCGCCAGCAGCCATGGACGCACAGATACGCAGTATTTT. As protein: CASSHGRTDTQYF.

V usage is TRBV7-2 and J usage is TRBJ2-5; D is possibly TRBD2 (6 bases). Trimming shortened V by 0 bases and J by 4 bases, and 9 bases separated the two germline ends. In germline, CDR1 is SGHTA, CDR2 FQGNSA. This CDR3 is 14 amino acids long. The CDR3 protein is CASSLALGGETQYF. CDR3 bases: TGTGCCAGCAGCTTAGCATTGGGGGGAGAGACCCAGTACTTC.

V gene TRBV14 combines with J gene TRBJ2-5, with D hard to call. Per germline, CDR1 SGHDN and CDR2 FVKESK. V dropped 4 bases and J dropped 5 bases, with 5 bases sitting between them. The length of the CDR3 is 11 residues. The CDR3 protein is CASSRKETQYF. The DNA of the CDR3 is TGTGCCAGCAGCCGCAAGGAGACCCAGTACTTC.

This clonotype was recorded many times. V is TRBV10-3 and J is TRBJ2-5, with 8 bases that match TRBD2. This CDR3 region has 15 residues. The V gene's germline CDR1 is ENHRY and CDR2 SYGVKD. The J segment lost 3 bases and the V segment lost 6 bases, leaving 9 bases of the junction unmatched. CDR3 sequence: CAIRRQTSAEETQYF. DNA for the CDR3: TGTGCCATCAGACGACAGACTAGCGCAGAAGAGACCCAGTACTTC.

This chain connects TRBV12-3 or TRBV12-4 to TRBJ1-2; tentative D call: TRBD1 (5 bases). The CDR3 spans 13 residues. The V gene lost 4 bases and the J gene lost 8 bases, with 14 bases spanning the gap. CDR3: CASSSTGPYGYTF. In DNA form, the CDR3 reads TGTGCCAGCAGTTCTACGGGGCCGTACGGCTACACCTTC.

This clonotype was observed a few times. The V and J genes are TRBV7-8 and TRBJ2-7; 7 bases are shared with TRBD1. V lost 5 bases to trimming and J lost 5 bases; unmatched junction nucleotides: 6. This CDR3 comprises 13 residues. Looked up from germline, CDR1 is SGHVS and CDR2 is FQNEAQ. DNA for the CDR3: TGTGCCAGCAGCGCGACAGGGCGCCACGAGCAGTACTTC. Encoded protein: CASSATGRHEQYF.

This rearrangement joins TRBV12-5 to TRBJ2-4; the match to TRBD1 covers 7 bases. Germline CDR1 and CDR2: LGHNT and FRNRAP. This CDR3 has 16 residues. Germline trimming cut 4 bases from V and 1 base from J; bases unmatched to any gene: 7. The CDR3 sequence is CASGSLRGLAKNIQYF. In DNA, the CDR3 is TGTGCTAGTGGTTCCCTGAGGGGGCTCGCCAAAAACATTCAGTACTTC.

The chain recombines TRBV30 with TRBJ2-1; the D gene is possibly TRBD2 (5 bases). The ends were cut back, 0 bases at V and 0 bases at J, with 6 bases in the middle. This CDR3 contains 14 residues. Germline lookup yields CDR1 GTSNPN and CDR2 SVGIG (reference sequence). Written as DNA, the CDR3 is TGTGCCTGGAGTGTAGGGAGCTCCTACAATGAGCAGTTCTTC. Translated: CAWSVGSSYNEQFF. The full variable domain, in which reference TRBV30 and TRBJ2-1 provide the parts outside the CDR3, is SQTIHQWPATLVQPVGSPLSLECTVEGTSNPNLYWYRQAAGRGLQLLFYSVGIGQISSEVPQNLSASRPQDRQFILSSKKLLLSDSGFYLCAWSVGSSYNEQFFGPGTRLTVL.

This clonotype occurred a few times. V is TRBV7-6 and J is TRBJ1-2; D is perhaps TRBD1 (6 bases). Trimming removed 1 base from V and 2 bases from J, with 11 bases in between. The CDR3 has 15 residues. Per germline, CDR1 SGHVS and CDR2 FNYEAQ. CDR3 in amino acids: CASSLDGQSNYGYTF. CDR3 DNA sequence: TGTGCCAGCAGCTTAGATGGACAGTCCAACTATGGCTACACCTTC.

This clonotype has just a few counts. The rearrangement uses TRBV24-1 and TRBJ2-1; TRBD2 might be the D (5 bases). CDR1 and CDR2 from the germline V gene are KGHDR and SFDVKD. The CDR3 loop spans 17 amino acids. V lost 1 base to trimming and J lost 0 bases, with 12 bases between them. The CDR3 coding sequence is TGTGCCACCAGTGATTTAAGGACTGCGGGCTCCTACAATGAGCAGTTCTTC. This translates into CATSDLRTAGSYNEQFF.

This chain links TRBV7-9 with TRBJ2-1, with TRBD1 matching 10 bases. Germline V gene lookup returns CDR1 SEHNR and CDR2 FQNEAQ (reference sequence). J lost 9 bases, V lost 4 bases, and 12 bases had no gene match. The CDR3 is 16 amino acids. DNA of the CDR3: TGTGCCAGCAGCTCTAAAGCTAGACAGGGGGCGGCTGAGCAGTTCTTC. Translation gives CASSSKARQGAAEQFF.

The rearrangement joins TRBV20-1 to TRBJ2-2, with D possibly TRBD1 on 5 matching bases. CDR1 is DFQATT, CDR2 SNEGSKA, per germline (reference sequence). CDR3 length: 14 residues. V was clipped by 3 bases and J by 0 bases, with 8 bases between them. Written as DNA, the CDR3 is TGCAGTGCTAGGCAGGGCGCGAACACCGGGGAGCTGTTTTTT. Translated: CSARQGANTGELFF.

The rearrangement links TRBV12-3 or TRBV12-4 to TRBJ1-2; D is ambiguous. This CDR3 is built from 15 residues. Trimming took 3 bases from V and 3 from J, leaving 14 bases between them. The CDR3 reads CASSFSGPFYYGYTF. The CDR3 DNA reads TGTGCCAGCAGTTTCAGCGGACCTTTCTACTATGGCTACACCTTC.

This chain links TRBV6-6 with TRBJ1-1; no definite D call. V was pared by 6 bases and J by 8 bases, with 13 bases between. The CDR3 has 12 residues. Germline V gives CDR1 MNHNY, CDR2 SVGAGI (reference sequence). The CDR3 sequence: CASSKRRREAFF. In nucleotides, the CDR3 is TGTGCCAGCAGCAAACGGAGAAGGGAAGCTTTCTTT.

The chain uses TRBV7-2 and TRBJ2-1; 8 bases fit TRBD2. Looked up from germline, CDR1 is SGHTA and CDR2 is FQGNSA. This CDR3 has 18 amino acids. Trimming removed 0 bases from V and 12 bases from J; junction bases left unmatched: 19. The CDR3 DNA sequence: TGTGCCAGCAGCTTAGCGTCGCTAGTCCCGGGAGCGGGGGATGGGCAGTTCTTC. Translating gives CASSLASLVPGAGDGQFF.

This clonotype was counted once. V and J are TRBV10-3 and TRBJ1-2; D is uncertain. V lost 4 bases and J 6 bases, leaving 15 bases between the germline ends. CDR1 and CDR2 (germline): ENHRY, SYGVKD. The CDR3 is 14 amino acids. The DNA of the CDR3 is TGTGCCATCAGTGGAATTTGCGAAGGGAATGGCTACACCTTC. It codes for CAISGICEGNGYTF.